This note documents a single TCR beta chain sequence. Its antigen is unknown. Germline V gene sequence: CDR1 MDHEN, CDR2 SYDVKM. The CDR3 loop spans 12 amino acids. Trimming cost V 11 bases and J 0 bases, with 11 bases left between them. The sample belongs to a study of cytomegalovirus exposure and HLA in healthy donors. Study-wide findings and caveats: Association of approximately 16,000 TCR beta sequences with HLA alleles was found at 0.05 false discovery rate in a later analysis. An apparent linkage of common viral pathogens to several of the most significant clusters emerged in a later analysis.

PCR involved 60 Vbeta and 13 Jbeta primers. This table comes from immunoSEQ multiplex PCR, and its TCRdb copy is limited to in-frame clones, with some not included. The data hold about 85,000 clones, with under 85% observed a single time. When sampled, the donors appeared nominally healthy, though they likely had unrecorded immune exposures. The chain carries TRBV28 and TRBJ2-7; TRBD2 is a possible D gene (6 bases). This clonotype was obtained from a boy younger than 18 in good health and CMV-seronegative. Sequencing was carried out using PBMCs. In DNA form, the CDR3 reads TGTGCCGTAGACGGGAGCTCCTACGAGCAGTACTTC. Its protein is CAVDGSSYEQYF. The whole variable domain, filled in from reference TRBV28 and TRBJ2-7, reads DVKVTQSSRYLVKRTGEKVFLECVQDMDHENMFWYRQDPGLGLRLIYFSYDVKMKEKGDIPEGYSVSREKKERFSLILESASTNQTSMYLCAVDGSSYEQYFGPGTRLTVT.